The T cell receptor beta chain under discussion was sequenced for a study of tumor and adjacent non-tumor tissue in lung cancer (dated 2018 in TCRdb). About the investigation overall: By cancer type, the cohort comprised some 13 adenocarcinoma patients, 2 squamous cell carcinoma patients and 1 small cell lung cancer patient. Ages among the roughly 15 patients ranged from about 31 to 80 years, there were some 10 men and 5 women, and disease was at TNM stage I to III. A total of roughly 120,000,000 productive TCRbeta reads were generated by sequencing, corresponding to an average of approximately 4.3 million reads per sample. Using bulk TCRbeta repertoires from some 14 lung cancer patients, the study set lung tumor tissue side by side with matched distant non-tumor lung tissue. For each patient, one tumor sample and one normal lung sample were taken, giving about 29 paired specimens that underwent TCRbeta CDR3 sequencing.

To prepare the library, multiplex PCR was applied. The instrument given in TCRdb is Illumina HiSeq 2500. TCRbeta libraries were constructed through three rounds of nested PCR with primers (Table S4) according to protocols adapted from ARM-PCR. Before sequencing, PCR products in the 200-500 bp range were cut out of the gel and cleaned up using the QIAquick gel extraction kit. As for the original processing: Trimmomatic was used to clean the reads, FLASH was used to merge the reads into complete CDR3 sequences, and MiTCR was used to assign the reads to V(D)J germline segments. VDJtools was used to compute clonal diversity as the inverse Simpson's index. Productive reads were defined as in-frame sequences without a premature stop codon. The public reads were reprocessed in TCRdb via fastp at Q25 and MiXCR, keeping in-frame beta chains. Each CDR3 protein gets just one entry, which takes the most common genes and DNA from the rows behind it. These V and J calls derive from TCRdb rather than the authors' analysis. This sample lists some 100,000 distinct CDR3 sequences; 55% to 65% were detected once. The ten largest clonotypes hold roughly 19% of the sample.

RNA was isolated from bulk, unsorted tissue, and RNA quality was assessed with a NanoDrop ND-1000 and an Agilent 2100. Distant non-tumor tissue taken more than 3 cm from the tumor edge was used as the normal lung sample. The donors were newly diagnosed lung cancer patients admitted for thoracic surgery in China from August to November 2014 who had not received prior chemotherapy. The study excluded patients who had received radiotherapy or chemotherapy before or who had another cancer at the same time. Pieces of surgical tissue measuring roughly 1-2.2 cm3 were kept in RNAlater solution and held at -80 degrees C until needed. This clonotype was recorded at least ten times. The antigen it binds to is not known. The record has no base qualities; no much larger clone is one base away. Beyond this particular receptor, the publication reports: The top 100 clones made up a significantly larger cumulative share of the repertoire in normal lung than in tumor tissue. The methods do not name the sequencing platform or mention unique molecular identifiers. Only approximately 16 patients were included in the cohort, and the need for larger samples and more detailed clinical data was noted by the authors. Because peripheral blood was not sequenced, blood TCRbeta repertoires in the lung cancer patients of the study were not examined. TCR diversity was significantly higher in younger patients, and higher tumor TCR diversity was associated with shorter overall and disease-free survival. TCR diversity (inverse Simpson) was significantly higher in tumor than in normal lung tissue (approximately 440 vs 150, P = 0.0075, Mann-Whitney U test).

Compared with germline, V lacks 5 bases and J lacks 6 bases; bases without a gene match: 6. The CDR3 spans 14 residues, from the cysteine through the phenylalanine. CDR3 DNA only is kept here, 42 bases in frame from base 1. The clonotype was recovered from a man aged 30 to 45 with non-small cell lung cancer. In this chain, TRBV12-3 or TRBV12-4 is recombined with TRBJ2-2, with 7 junctional bases fitting TRBD2. The sample taken for sequencing was distant non-tumor lung tissue. At the DNA level, the sequence is TGTGCCAGCAGTCCATTGACTAGCCCCGGGGAGCTGTTTTTT. It specifies CASSPLTSPGELFF.